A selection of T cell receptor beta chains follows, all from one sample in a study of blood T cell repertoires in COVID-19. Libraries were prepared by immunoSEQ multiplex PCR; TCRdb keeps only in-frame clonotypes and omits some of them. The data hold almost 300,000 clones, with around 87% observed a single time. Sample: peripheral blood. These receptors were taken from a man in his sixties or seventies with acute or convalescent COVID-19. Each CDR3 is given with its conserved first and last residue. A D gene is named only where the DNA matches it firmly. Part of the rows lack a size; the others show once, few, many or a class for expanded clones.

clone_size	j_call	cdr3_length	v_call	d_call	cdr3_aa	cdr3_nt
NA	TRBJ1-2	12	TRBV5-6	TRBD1	CASQQGGYGYTF	TGTGCCAGTCAGCAGGGGGGCTATGGCTACACCTTC
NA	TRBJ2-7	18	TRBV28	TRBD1	CASSFLRDRALPLYEQYF	TGTGCCAGCAGTTTCCTCCGGGACAGGGCTCTACCCCTTTACGAGCAGTACTTC
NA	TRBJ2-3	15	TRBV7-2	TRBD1	CASSVRQGASDTQYF	TGTGCCAGCAGCGTACGACAGGGGGCCTCAGATACGCAGTATTTT
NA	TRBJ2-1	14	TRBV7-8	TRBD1	CASNQGAPYNEQFF	TGTGCCAGCAACCAGGGGGCGCCGTACAATGAGCAGTTCTTC
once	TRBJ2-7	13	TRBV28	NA	CATGAGTSYEQYF	TGTGCCACCGGGGCGGGGACTTCCTACGAGCAGTACTTC
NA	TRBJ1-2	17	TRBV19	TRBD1	CASSTRTGPGVRYGYTF	TGTGCCAGTAGTACCCGGACAGGGCCTGGGGTACGCTATGGCTACACCTTC
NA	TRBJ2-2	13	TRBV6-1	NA	CASSEALAGELFF	TGTGCCAGCAGTGAAGCGCTGGCTGGGGAGCTGTTTTTT
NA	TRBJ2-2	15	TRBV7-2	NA	CASSLRQHGTGELFF	TGTGCCAGCAGCCTCCGACAGCATGGCACCGGGGAGCTGTTTTTT
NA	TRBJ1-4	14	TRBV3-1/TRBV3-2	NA	CASSRSGANEKLFF	TGTGCCAGCAGCCGGTCAGGCGCTAATGAAAAACTGTTTTTT
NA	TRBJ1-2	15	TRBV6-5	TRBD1	CASSDSNRGPYGYTF	TGTGCCAGCAGCGATTCCAACAGGGGGCCCTATGGCTACACCTTC